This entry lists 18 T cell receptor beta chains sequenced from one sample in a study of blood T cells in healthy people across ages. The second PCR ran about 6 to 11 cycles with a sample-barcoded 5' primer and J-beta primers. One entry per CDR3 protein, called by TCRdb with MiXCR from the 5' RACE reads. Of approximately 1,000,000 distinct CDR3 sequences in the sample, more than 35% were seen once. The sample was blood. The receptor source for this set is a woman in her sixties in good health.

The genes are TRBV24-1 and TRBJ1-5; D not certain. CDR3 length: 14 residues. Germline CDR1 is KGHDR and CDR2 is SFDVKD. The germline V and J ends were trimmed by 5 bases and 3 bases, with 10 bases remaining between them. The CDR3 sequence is CATSVGSSNQPQHF. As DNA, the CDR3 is TGTGCCACCAGTGTAGGGAGTTCCAATCAGCCCCAGCATTTT.

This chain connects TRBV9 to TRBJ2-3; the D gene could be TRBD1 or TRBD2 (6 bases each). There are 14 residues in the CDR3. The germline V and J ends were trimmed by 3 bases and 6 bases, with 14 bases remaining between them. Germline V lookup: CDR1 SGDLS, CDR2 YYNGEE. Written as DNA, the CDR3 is TGTGCCAGCAGCGCCGATGTAGGGGGGGATACGCAGTATTTT. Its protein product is CASSADVGGDTQYF.

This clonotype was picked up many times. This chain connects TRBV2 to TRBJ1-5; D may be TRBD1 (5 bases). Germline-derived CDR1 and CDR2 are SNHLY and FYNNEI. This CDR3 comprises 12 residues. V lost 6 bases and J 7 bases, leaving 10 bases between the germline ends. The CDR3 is CASRREGQPQHF. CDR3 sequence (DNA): TGTGCCAGCAGAAGGGAGGGGCAGCCCCAGCATTTT.

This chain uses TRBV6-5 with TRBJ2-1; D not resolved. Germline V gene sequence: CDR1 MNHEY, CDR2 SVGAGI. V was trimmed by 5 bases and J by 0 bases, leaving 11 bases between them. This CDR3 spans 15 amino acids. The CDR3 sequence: CASSQRESSYNEQFF. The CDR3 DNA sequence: TGTGCCAGCAGTCAGAGAGAGAGCTCCTACAATGAGCAGTTCTTC.

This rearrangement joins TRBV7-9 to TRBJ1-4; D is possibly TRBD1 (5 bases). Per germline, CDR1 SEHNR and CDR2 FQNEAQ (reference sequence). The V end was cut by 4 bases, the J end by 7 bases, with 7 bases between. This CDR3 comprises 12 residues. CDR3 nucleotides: TGTGCCAGCAGCTCAGGGAGTGAAAAACTGTTTTTT. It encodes CASSSGSEKLFF.

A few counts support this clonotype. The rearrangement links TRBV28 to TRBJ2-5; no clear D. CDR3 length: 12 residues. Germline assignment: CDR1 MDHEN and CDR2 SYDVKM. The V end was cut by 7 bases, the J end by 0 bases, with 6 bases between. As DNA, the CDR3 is TGTGCCAGCAATTCAAACCAAGAGACCCAGTACTTC. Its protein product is CASNSNQETQYF.

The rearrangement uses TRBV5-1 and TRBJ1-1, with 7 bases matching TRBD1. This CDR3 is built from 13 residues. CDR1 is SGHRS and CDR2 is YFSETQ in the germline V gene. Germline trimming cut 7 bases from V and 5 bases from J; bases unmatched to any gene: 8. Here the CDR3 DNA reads TGCGCCAGCCGGGACAGTAGGGGGACTGAAGCTTTCTTT. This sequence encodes CASRDSRGTEAFF.

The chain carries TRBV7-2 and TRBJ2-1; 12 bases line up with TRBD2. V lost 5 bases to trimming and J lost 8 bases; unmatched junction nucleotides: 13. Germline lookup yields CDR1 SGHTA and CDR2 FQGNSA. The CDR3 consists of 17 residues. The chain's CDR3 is CASSRPDLAGGRDEQFF. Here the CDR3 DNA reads TGTGCCAGCAGCCGCCCCGATCTAGCGGGGGGGCGGGATGAGCAGTTCTTC.

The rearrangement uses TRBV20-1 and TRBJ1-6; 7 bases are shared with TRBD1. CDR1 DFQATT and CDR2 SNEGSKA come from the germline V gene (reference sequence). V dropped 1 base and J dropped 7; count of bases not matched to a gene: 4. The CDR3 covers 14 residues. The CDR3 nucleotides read TGCAGTGCTAGAGCCCCAGGGGGGAATTCACCCCTCCACTTT. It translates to CSARAPGGNSPLHF.

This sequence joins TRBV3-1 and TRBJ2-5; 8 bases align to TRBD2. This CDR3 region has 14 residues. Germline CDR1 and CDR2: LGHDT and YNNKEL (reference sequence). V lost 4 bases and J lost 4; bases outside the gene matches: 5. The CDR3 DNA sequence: TGTGCCAGCAGCCGAGCGGGAGAGATAGAGACCCAGTACTTC. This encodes CASSRAGEIETQYF.

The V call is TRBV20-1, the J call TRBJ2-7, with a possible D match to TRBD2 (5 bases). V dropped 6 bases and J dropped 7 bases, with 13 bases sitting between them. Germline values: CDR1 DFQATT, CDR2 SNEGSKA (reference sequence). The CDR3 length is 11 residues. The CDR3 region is CSAGKDNEQYF. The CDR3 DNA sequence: TGCAGTGCCGGGAAAGACAATGAGCAGTACTTC.

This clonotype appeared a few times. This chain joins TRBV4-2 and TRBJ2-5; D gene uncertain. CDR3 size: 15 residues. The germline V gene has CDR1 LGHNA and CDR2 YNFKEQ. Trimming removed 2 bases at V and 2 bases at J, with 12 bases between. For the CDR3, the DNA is TGTGCCAGCAGCCAATATCTGGGAAGGCAAGAGACCCAGTACTTC. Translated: CASSQYLGRQETQYF.

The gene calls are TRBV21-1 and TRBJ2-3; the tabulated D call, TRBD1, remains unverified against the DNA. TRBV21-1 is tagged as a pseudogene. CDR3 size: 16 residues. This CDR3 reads CASSRGKTGSTDTQYF. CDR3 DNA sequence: TGTGCCAGCAGCCGGGGGAAGACAGGGTCGACAGATACGCAGTATTTT.

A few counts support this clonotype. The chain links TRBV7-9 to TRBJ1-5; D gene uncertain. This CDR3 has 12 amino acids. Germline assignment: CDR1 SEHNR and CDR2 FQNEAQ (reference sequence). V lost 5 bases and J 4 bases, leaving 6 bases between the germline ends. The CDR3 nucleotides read TGTGCCAGCAGCCTCACTAATCAGCCCCAGCATTTT. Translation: CASSLTNQPQHF.

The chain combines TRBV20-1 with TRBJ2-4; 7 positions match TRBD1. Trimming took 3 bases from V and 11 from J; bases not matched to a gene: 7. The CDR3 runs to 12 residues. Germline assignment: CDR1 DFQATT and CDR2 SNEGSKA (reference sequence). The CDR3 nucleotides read TGCAGTGCTAGCATCCGGGACAGTTTTCAGTACTTC. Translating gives CSASIRDSFQYF.

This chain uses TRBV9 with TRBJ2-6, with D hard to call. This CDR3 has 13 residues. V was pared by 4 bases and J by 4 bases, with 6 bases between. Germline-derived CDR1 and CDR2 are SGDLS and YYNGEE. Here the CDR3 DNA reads TGTGCCAGCAGCCGTCGGGGGGCCAACGTCCTGACTTTC. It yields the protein CASSRRGANVLTF.

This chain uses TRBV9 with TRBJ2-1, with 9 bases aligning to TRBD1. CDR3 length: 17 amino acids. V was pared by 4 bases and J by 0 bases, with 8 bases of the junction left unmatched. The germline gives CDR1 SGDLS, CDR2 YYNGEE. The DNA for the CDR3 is TGTGCCAGCAGCAAGCGACAGGGGGTCCCCTCCTACAATGAGCAGTTCTTC. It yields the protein CASSKRQGVPSYNEQFF.

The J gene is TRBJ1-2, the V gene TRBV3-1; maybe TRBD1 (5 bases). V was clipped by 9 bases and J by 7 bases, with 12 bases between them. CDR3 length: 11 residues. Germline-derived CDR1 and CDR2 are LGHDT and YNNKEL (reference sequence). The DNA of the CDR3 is TGTGCCAGTCTCGGGGGGTCTGGCTACACCTTC. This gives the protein CASLGGSGYTF. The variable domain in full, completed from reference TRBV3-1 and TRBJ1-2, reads DTAVSQTPKYLVTQMGNDKSIKCEQNLGHDTMYWYKQDSKKFLKIMFSYNNKELIINETVPNRFSPKSPDKAHLNLHINSLELGDSAVYFCASLGGSGYTFGSGTRLTVV.